This T cell receptor beta chain appears in the sequencing data of a study of radiation and T cells in renal cell carcinoma. Points from the study as a whole: From baseline, blood top tumor clonotypes peaked at 2 weeks post-radiation.

Of note for this clone: The antigen remains undetermined.

The repertoire was sequenced with immunoSEQ multiplex PCR; TCRdb's copy has only in-frame clones and lacks some. Of approximately 29,000 clones in the sample, over 70% were seen once. Germline CDR1 reads SGHRS; CDR2 reads YFSETQ. The CDR3 has 16 residues. Trimming cost V 4 bases and J 5 bases, with 18 bases left between them. Time point: blood 4 weeks post-SBRT, at nephrectomy. Regarding treatment: 15 Gy SBRT to primary tumor, nephrectomy 4 weeks later. Nephrectomy followed 15 Gy stereotactic body radiation by 4 weeks. Blood was sampled at baseline, 2 weeks and 4 weeks after SBRT. The receptor's source is a man aged 60 to 69 with renal cell carcinoma. The chain uses TRBV5-1 and TRBJ2-2; D possibly matches TRBD1 or TRBD2 (6 bases each). The source material was blood, sampled from a patient whose treatment included radiotherapy and nephrectomy. The CDR3 coding sequence is TGCGCCAGCAGCGGGGGGCCCTCGAGAAGGACCGGGGAGCTGTTTTTT. Protein: CASSGGPSRRTGELFF.